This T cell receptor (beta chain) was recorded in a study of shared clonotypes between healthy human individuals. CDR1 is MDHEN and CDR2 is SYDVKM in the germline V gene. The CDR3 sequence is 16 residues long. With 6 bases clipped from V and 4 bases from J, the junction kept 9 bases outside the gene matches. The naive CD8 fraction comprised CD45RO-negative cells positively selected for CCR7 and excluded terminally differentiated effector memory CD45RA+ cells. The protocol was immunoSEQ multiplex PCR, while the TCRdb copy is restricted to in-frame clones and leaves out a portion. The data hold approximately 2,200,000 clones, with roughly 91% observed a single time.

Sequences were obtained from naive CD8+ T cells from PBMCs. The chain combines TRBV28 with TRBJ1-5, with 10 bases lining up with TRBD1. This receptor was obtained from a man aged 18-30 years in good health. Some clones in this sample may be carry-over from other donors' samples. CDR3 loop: CASSRRGGQGNQPQHF. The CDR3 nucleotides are TGTGCCAGCAGCCGGCGTGGGGGACAGGGGAATCAGCCCCAGCATTTT. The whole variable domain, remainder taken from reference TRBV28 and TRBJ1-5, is DVKVTQSSRYLVKRTGEKVFLECVQDMDHENMFWYRQDPGLGLRLIYFSYDVKMKEKGDIPEGYSVSREKKERFSLILESASTNQTSMYLCASSRRGGQGNQPQHFGDGTRLSIL.